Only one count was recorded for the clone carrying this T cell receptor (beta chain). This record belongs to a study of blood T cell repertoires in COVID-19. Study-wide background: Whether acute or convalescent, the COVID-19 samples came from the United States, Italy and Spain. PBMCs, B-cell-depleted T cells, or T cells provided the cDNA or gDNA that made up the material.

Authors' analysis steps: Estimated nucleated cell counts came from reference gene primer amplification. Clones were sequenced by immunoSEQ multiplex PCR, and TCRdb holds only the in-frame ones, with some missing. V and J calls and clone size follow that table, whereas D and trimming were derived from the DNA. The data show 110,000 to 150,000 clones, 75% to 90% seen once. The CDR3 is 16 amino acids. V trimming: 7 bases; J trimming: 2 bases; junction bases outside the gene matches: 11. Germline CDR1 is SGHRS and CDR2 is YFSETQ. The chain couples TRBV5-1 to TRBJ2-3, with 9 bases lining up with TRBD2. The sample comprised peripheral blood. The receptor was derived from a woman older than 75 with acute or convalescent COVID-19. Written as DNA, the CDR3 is TGCGCCAGCTATCCGCTAGCGGGGAGTTCCACAGATACGCAGTATTTT. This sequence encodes CASYPLAGSSTDTQYF.